The sequence of this TCR beta chain was determined in a study of neurological immune-mediated disorders (dated by TCRdb to about 2019). As for the study more broadly: Using UMI-based sequencing, the study compared peripheral blood TCR-beta repertoires from patients with HTLV-I-associated myelopathy (HAM/TSP), patients with multiple sclerosis, and healthy controls. The cohort comprised 68 subjects: approximately 15 HAM/TSP patients, 35 or so multiple sclerosis patients and around 20 healthy controls. Technical triplicate libraries were sequenced to precisely calculate how much the frequency of each individual clone varied. Alongside PBMC samples, the set of fewer than 110 TCR-beta libraries contained longitudinal samples, technical triplicates, and paired CD4+ and CD8+ T-cell subsets that had been sorted. Results the study describes overall, beyond this receptor: No identical CDR3 amino acid sequences were shared among expanded clones across subjects, suggesting private TCR-beta repertoires in all groups. TCR clonal expansion was greatest in HAM/TSP patients and smallest in MS patients, who ranked below even healthy controls.

Comment on this clonotype: Its specific antigen is unknown. A much larger clone lies one base from this, so it may be a read error.

The time point tag for this specimen amounts to: technical triplicate 3. TCR libraries for sorted subsets were made from roughly 950,000 sorted CD4+ or CD8+ T cells. PBMCs were separated from peripheral blood using Ficoll-Hypaque density gradient centrifugation and then cryopreserved in liquid nitrogen. The study also sequenced paired sorted CD4+ and CD8+ subsets from healthy controls, HAM/TSP patients and MS patients. To synthesize cDNA, template-switch 5'RACE was performed with a primer carrying a 10-nucleotide random unique molecular identifier so that each TCR transcript was tagged. Each sequencing run produced over 190 million TCR-beta sequences covering 15-18 subjects. Total RNA was extracted with the RNeasy kit. The KAPA Real-time Library Amplification kit was used to amplify TCR-beta VDJ regions with primers targeting the TCR constant region and the 5'RACE anchor. A first PCR added sample indexes and Illumina adaptors, after which a second PCR increased the library yield. After Ampure bead purification, the TCR product of roughly 650 bp was size-selected on a 2% E-gel SizeSelection system. Before pooling, library quality was assessed on a Bioanalyzer, concentration was determined with Qubit, and library quantification was performed with the Kapa Library Quantification kit. Libraries were sequenced paired-end 2 x 150 bp on an Illumina HiSeq 2500. To increase sequence diversity, roughly 24-31% phiX was spiked into each library pool. The source study handled its data this way. The quality-filtered reads were processed with the UMI-based MiGEC pipeline, whose error correction step removed more than 80% of the raw TCR sequences. VDJ genes were aligned to IMGT germline references, and clonotypes were defined by unique CDR3 amino acid sequence plus V-J genes. VDJtools evaluated clonal expansion, Shannon diversity and CDR3 relatedness (CalcPairwiseDistances, ClusterSamples); CLCbio workbench built phylogenetic trees. Clones with at least 8 unique UMIs were defined as expanded, with this threshold being based on coefficient-of-variation modelling across technical triplicates. TCRdb applied fastp at Q25 and MiXCR to the public reads, then kept only in-frame beta chains. Every distinct CDR3 protein forms one entry, paired with its most common genes and DNA. TCRdb assigned the V and J calls; the authors' analysis was not used. The sample table lists 25,000 to 35,000 distinct CDR3 sequences, about 17% of them with a count of one. The top ten clonotypes cover 4% to 5% of the sample.

Sample: CD4+ T cells from blood. The TCR comes from a female donor with HTLV-1-associated myelopathy (HAM/TSP).

The CDR3 region reads CASSPDRRNKPQHF. The nucleotide sequence is given as TGTGCCAGCAGTCCTGACAGGCGCAATAAGCCCCAGCATTTT. The rearranged segments are TRBV2 and TRBJ1-5, and TRBD1 may be the D gene, going by 6 matching bases. CDR1 is given as SNHLY and CDR2 as FYNNEI, both from the germline V gene. From its cysteine to its phenylalanine, the CDR3 spans 14 amino acids. Only the CDR3 portion is preserved as DNA: 42 bases, with reading frame beginning at the first base.